This T cell receptor beta chain is from a study of beta chain features in type 1 diabetes. Purity exceeded 98% in all sorted populations. With respect to this clone: Its antigen is as yet unknown.

Overall study findings and caveats: For Type 1 diabetes patients, all four CD4+ subsets carried TCRB CDR3s that were moderately but significantly shorter. Any PCR bias toward short templates would affect both groups alike.

What was sequenced were expressed TCRB transcripts, since all of the isolated RNA had been reverse transcribed. The data were produced by immunoSEQ multiplex PCR, yet TCRdb's version contains in-frame clones alone and is incomplete. The table lists fewer than 650,000 clones, roughly a sixth of them singletons. The sample comprised naive CD4+ T cells from blood. The sequence was collected from a man between 18 and 35 years old in good health.

CDR3 DNA: TGTGCCAGCGCGAAACAGGGATCAGCTAACTATGGCTACACCTTC. It yields the protein CASAKQGSANYGYTF. The genes are TRBV5-4 and TRBJ1-2, with D possibly matching TRBD1 (6 bases). Germline loops: CDR1 SGHNT, CDR2 YYREEE (reference sequence). The V gene lost 7 bases and the J gene lost 0 bases, with 16 bases spanning the gap. The CDR3 has 15 residues.